The 12 T cell receptor beta chains below all came from one sample that was sequenced in a study of blood T cell repertoires in COVID-19. The data were produced by immunoSEQ multiplex PCR, yet TCRdb's version contains in-frame clones alone and is incomplete. The data show approximately 150,000 clones, roughly 87% seen once. Material for sequencing was peripheral blood. Receptor source: a woman aged 60 to 75 who had recovered from COVID-19.

V usage is TRBV28 and J usage is TRBJ1-1; a weak D match, TRBD1 (5 bases). This CDR3 has 11 residues. Germline V lookup: CDR1 MDHEN, CDR2 SYDVKM. The chain's CDR3 is CAARVSTEAFF. Here the CDR3 DNA reads TGTGCAGCCAGGGTTAGTACTGAAGCTTTCTTT.

The chain uses TRBV7-9 and TRBJ2-7; the D gene is possibly TRBD1 (5 bases). The germline V and J ends were trimmed by 5 bases and 5 bases, with 16 bases remaining between them. Germline V gives CDR1 SEHNR, CDR2 FQNEAQ (reference sequence). This CDR3 comprises 14 residues. Written as DNA, the CDR3 is TGTGCCAGCAGCGCCGACTTAGGGGTCAACGAGCAGTACTTC. Its translation: CASSADLGVNEQYF.

V usage is TRBV4-1 and J usage is TRBJ2-3; tentative D call: TRBD1 (6 bases). The V gene lost 4 bases and the J gene lost 2 bases, with 16 bases spanning the gap. The CDR3 covers 16 residues. Germline CDR1 and CDR2: MGHRA and YSYEKL. The CDR3 nucleotides are TGCGCCAGCAGCCTCTCCGCCCAGGGGCTCACAGATACGCAGTATTTT. It encodes CASSLSAQGLTDTQYF.

This chain joins TRBV5-4 and TRBJ1-2; D uncertain. V was clipped by 4 bases and J by 6 bases, with 13 bases between them. Germline V gene data show CDR1 as SGHNT and CDR2 as YYREEE (reference sequence). The CDR3 runs to 13 residues. The CDR3 is CASSPLPADGYTF. CDR3 nucleotides: TGTGCCAGCAGCCCCCTCCCTGCGGATGGCTACACCTTC.

This clone turned up a few times. This sequence joins TRBV18 and TRBJ2-5; no clear D gene. V was cut by 4 bases and J by 1 base, with 4 bases left in between. The CDR3 consists of 12 residues. Germline lookup yields CDR1 KGHSH and CDR2 LQKENI. The CDR3 reads CASSRSQETQYF. CDR3 in DNA: TGTGCCAGCTCACGGAGCCAAGAGACCCAGTACTTC.

This chain uses TRBV6-5 with TRBJ2-5, with a possible D match to TRBD2 (5 bases). V dropped 2 bases and J dropped 10 bases, with 17 bases sitting between them. The CDR3 length is 14 residues. CDR1 and CDR2 (germline): MNHEY, SVGAGI. CDR3 nucleotides: TGTGCCAGCAGTTACCCCGGTCAGAGGGCGATCCAGTACTTC. Encoded protein: CASSYPGQRAIQYF.

The rearrangement joins TRBV7-8 to TRBJ2-1; TRBD1 matches 7 bases. The V and J ends lost 4 bases and 4 bases, in that order; junction bases with no gene match: 4. The CDR3 extends over 14 amino acids. From germline, CDR1 is SGHVS and CDR2 FQNEAQ. CDR3 DNA: TGTGCCAGCAGCTGGGGACAGCGGTACAATGAGCAGTTCTTC. This encodes CASSWGQRYNEQFF. The full variable domain, with the rest looked up from reference TRBV7-8 and TRBJ2-1, is GAGVSQSPRYKVAKRGQDVALRCDPISGHVSLFWYQQALGQGPEFLTYFQNEAQLDKSGLPSDRFFAERPEGSVSTLKIQRTQQEDSAVYLCASSWGQRYNEQFFGPGTRLTVL.

The chain employs TRBV28 and TRBJ2-3; a possible D gene is TRBD1 (7 bases). V was pared by 5 bases and J by 0 bases, with 12 bases between. The CDR3 sequence is 15 residues long. Germline V CDR1 and CDR2: MDHEN, SYDVKM. CDR3 nucleotide sequence: TGTGCCAGCAGTGGGGGGACAGCTAGCACAGATACGCAGTATTTT. It specifies CASSGGTASTDTQYF.

The CDR3 region has the DNA TGTGCCAGTAGTCCACAGATAGACTACGAGCAGTACTTC. Protein: CASSPQIDYEQYF. The chain combines TRBV19 with TRBJ2-7; D is uncertain. The CDR3 sequence is 13 residues long. The germline CDR1 and CDR2 sequences are LNHDA and SQIVND (reference sequence). The ends were cut back, 5 bases at V and 3 bases at J, with 11 bases in the middle.

The chain has TRBV5-1 and TRBJ1-1; no clear D gene. This CDR3 is 13 amino acids long. Between the trimmed V and J ends, which lost 5 bases and 0 bases, there was a span of 8 bases. CDR1 is SGHRS, CDR2 YFSETQ, per germline. DNA for the CDR3: TGCGCCAGCAGTGTGGAGGTGAACACTGAAGCTTTCTTT. It is translated as CASSVEVNTEAFF.

The V and J genes are TRBV30 and TRBJ2-1, with 14 positions matching TRBD2. The V gene end was trimmed by 0 bases and the J gene end by 6 bases; junction bases not matched to a gene: 1. Per germline, CDR1 GTSNPN and CDR2 SVGIG (reference sequence). The CDR3 spans 15 residues. CDR3 coding DNA: TGTGCCTGGAGTGTCGGGACTAGCGGGGGCAATGAGCAGTTCTTC. This translates into CAWSVGTSGGNEQFF.

The chain is built from TRBV28 and TRBJ1-1; 7 positions agree with TRBD1. J was trimmed by 0 bases and V by 5 bases; bases with no gene match: 6. Germline V lookup: CDR1 MDHEN, CDR2 SYDVKM. The CDR3 sequence is 15 residues long. The CDR3 reads CASSLTGHLNTEAFF. The CDR3 DNA is TGTGCCAGCAGTCTGACAGGGCACCTGAACACTGAAGCTTTCTTT.